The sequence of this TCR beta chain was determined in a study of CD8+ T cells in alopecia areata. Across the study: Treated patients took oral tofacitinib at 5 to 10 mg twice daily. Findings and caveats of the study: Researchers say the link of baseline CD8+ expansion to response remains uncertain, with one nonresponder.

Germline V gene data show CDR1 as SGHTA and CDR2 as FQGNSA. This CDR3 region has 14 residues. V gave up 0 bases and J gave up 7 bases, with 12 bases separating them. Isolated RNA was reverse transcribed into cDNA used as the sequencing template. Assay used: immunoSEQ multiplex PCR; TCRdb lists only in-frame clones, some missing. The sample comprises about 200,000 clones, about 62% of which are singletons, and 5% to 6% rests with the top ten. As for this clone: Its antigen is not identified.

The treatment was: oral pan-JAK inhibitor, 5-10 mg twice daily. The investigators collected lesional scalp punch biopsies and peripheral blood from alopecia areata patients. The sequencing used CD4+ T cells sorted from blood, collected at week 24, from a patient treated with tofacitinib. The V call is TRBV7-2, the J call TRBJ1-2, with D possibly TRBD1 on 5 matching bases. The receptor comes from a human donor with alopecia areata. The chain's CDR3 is CASSLAGGVSGYTF. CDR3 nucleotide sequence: TGTGCCAGCAGCTTAGCGGGAGGGGTGTCTGGCTACACCTTC.